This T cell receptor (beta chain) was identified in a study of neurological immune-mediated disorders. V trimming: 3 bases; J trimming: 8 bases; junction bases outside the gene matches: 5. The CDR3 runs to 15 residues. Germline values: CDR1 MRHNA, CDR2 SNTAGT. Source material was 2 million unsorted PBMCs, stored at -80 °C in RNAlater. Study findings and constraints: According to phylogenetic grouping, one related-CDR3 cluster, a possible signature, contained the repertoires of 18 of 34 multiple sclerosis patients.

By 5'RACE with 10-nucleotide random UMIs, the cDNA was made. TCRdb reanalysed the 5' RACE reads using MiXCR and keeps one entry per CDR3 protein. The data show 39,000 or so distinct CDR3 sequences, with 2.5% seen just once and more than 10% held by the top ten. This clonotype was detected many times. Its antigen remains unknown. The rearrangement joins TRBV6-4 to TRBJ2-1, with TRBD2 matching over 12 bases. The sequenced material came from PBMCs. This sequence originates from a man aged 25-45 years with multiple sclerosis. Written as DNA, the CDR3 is TGTGCCAGCAGTGAAGAGACTAGCGGGGGAGATGAGCAGTTCTTC. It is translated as CASSEETSGGDEQFF.